A single sample is the source of the 5 T cell receptor beta chains below, sequenced in a study of blood T cells in healthy people across ages. A second PCR, run for roughly 7 to 11 cycles, used a sample-barcoded 5' primer plus a J-beta primer mix. Each CDR3 protein gets one entry after TCRdb re-called the 5' RACE reads with MiXCR. The profile covers about 800,000 distinct CDR3 sequences, with about three fifths appearing a single time and approximately 23% taken by the ten largest. The sample consisted of blood. Receptor source: a man aged 25 to 45 in good health.

The rearrangement links TRBV3-1 to TRBJ1-2; no definite D call. The CDR3 loop spans 14 amino acids. V was trimmed by 2 bases and J by 0 bases, leaving 7 bases between them. Germline CDR1 reads LGHDT; CDR2 reads YNNKEL (reference sequence). The CDR3, as DNA: TGTGCCAGCAGCCAACTAGGGACTAACTATGGCTACACCTTC. Translation: CASSQLGTNYGYTF. Using reference TRBV3-1 and TRBJ1-2 for the parts outside the CDR3, the full variable domain is DTAVSQTPKYLVTQMGNDKSIKCEQNLGHDTMYWYKQDSKKFLKIMFSYNNKELIINETVPNRFSPKSPDKAHLNLHINSLELGDSAVYFCASSQLGTNYGYTFGSGTRLTVV.

The gene calls are TRBV2 and TRBJ2-5; 7 positions agree with TRBD2. Germline-derived CDR1 and CDR2 are SNHLY and FYNNEI. This CDR3 region has 15 residues. V was clipped by 1 base and J by 5 bases; unmatched bases: 7. The CDR3 bases are TGTGCCAGCAGTGAAGAGGCGGGAGTTTGGGAGACCCAGTACTTC. This sequence encodes CASSEEAGVWETQYF.

As DNA, the CDR3 is TGTGCCAGCAGTGGGGACAGGGAGTATGGCTACACCTTC. Its protein product is CASSGDREYGYTF. The V call is TRBV2, the J call TRBJ1-2; 9 nucleotides align to TRBD1. There are 13 residues in the CDR3. Germline CDR1 SNHLY, CDR2 FYNNEI. Germline trimming cut 4 bases from V and 5 bases from J; bases unmatched to any gene: 2.

The chain couples TRBV20-1 to TRBJ2-7, with D possibly TRBD1 on 6 matching bases. Trimming pared 4 bases from V and 2 bases from J, leaving 18 bases between. CDR1 and CDR2 from the germline V gene are DFQATT and SNEGSKA (reference sequence). The CDR3 has 15 residues. CDR3 coding DNA: TGCAGTGCTACAACCCCCCGACAGGCAACCTACGAGCAGTACTTC. It is translated as CSATTPRQATYEQYF.

This chain uses TRBV18 with TRBJ2-7; perhaps TRBD2 as D (5 bases). Germline values: CDR1 KGHSH, CDR2 LQKENI. This CDR3 region has 14 residues. V lost 4 bases, J lost 3 bases, and 13 bases lay in between. The CDR3 region has the DNA TGTGCCAGCTCACGTCAGGCCGGAGGCTACGAGCAGTACTTC. Its protein is CASSRQAGGYEQYF.